Described below is a single T cell receptor (beta chain) sequence and its context. Its antigen remains unidentified. The source of the sample is a study of OX40 agonist ivuxolimab in advanced cancers. As for the study in general: Patients were treated with intravenous ivuxolimab, dosed at 0.01 to 10 mg/kg and infused every 2 weeks. Overall study findings and caveats: Both blood CD4+ and CD8+ T cells showed clonal growth by week 6 at 0.1 to 3.0 mg/kg.

V lost 5 bases and J lost 9, with 14 bases in between. The germline V gene has CDR1 SNHLY and CDR2 FYNNEI. The CDR3 runs 14 residues. Clones were read by immunoSEQ multiplex PCR, and TCRdb kept only the in-frame ones, dropping some. The table has around 100,000 clones, about 92% seen once. The sequence was obtained from an adult with an advanced solid tumor such as melanoma, head and neck, liver or kidney cancer. The source material was CD4+ or CD8+ T cells sorted from blood, sampled in a trial of the OX40 agonist ivuxolimab. The chain carries TRBV2 and TRBJ1-6; D is unclear. The CDR3 reads CASSHGFVGSPLHF. As DNA, the CDR3 is TGTGCCAGCAGTCATGGGTTTGTCGGTTCACCCCTCCACTTT.